Given below is one T cell receptor (beta chain) in context. The data belong to a study of radiation and T cells in renal cell carcinoma. The CDR3 covers 15 residues. Germline V CDR1 and CDR2: MDHEN, SYDVKM. After removal of 2 bases from V and 1 base from J, the junction contained 3 bases not matched to a gene. Only in-frame clones appear in the TCRdb table, and some are missing; sequencing was by immunoSEQ multiplex PCR. The table includes roughly 120,000 clones, 70% to 90% detected once. Specified time point: blood 2 weeks post-SBRT. This sample's treatment: 15 Gy SBRT to primary tumor, nephrectomy 4 weeks later. Radiation-treated patients gave blood at baseline, week 2 and week 4.

This clonotype was obtained from a woman aged 55-70 years with renal cell carcinoma. The input for sequencing was blood, taken from a patient whose treatment included radiotherapy and nephrectomy. This rearrangement joins TRBV28 to TRBJ1-1; 8 positions match TRBD1. The CDR3 region has the DNA TGTGCCAGCAGTTTAGCAGGGGGCTGGAACACTGAAGCTTTCTTT. It translates to CASSLAGGWNTEAFF.